The 10 T cell receptor beta chains given below trace back to one sample, sequenced in a study of blood T cell repertoires in COVID-19. TCRdb keeps only in-frame clones here, not all; method: immunoSEQ multiplex PCR. This table has hundreds of thousands of clones, under 90% appearing once. The sequencing input was peripheral blood. These TCRs come from an elderly woman with active or convalescent COVID-19.

The chain uses TRBV18 and TRBJ2-7; D gene ambiguous. Germline lookup yields CDR1 KGHSH and CDR2 LQKENI. Trimming took off 4 bases at V and 3 bases at J, with 7 bases between the two ends. The CDR3 sequence is 12 residues long. The CDR3 region has the DNA TGTGCCAGCTCACTCCAGCGCTACGAGCAGTACTTC. Translation gives CASSLQRYEQYF. The full variable domain, in which reference TRBV18 and TRBJ2-7 provide the parts outside the CDR3, is NAGVMQNPRHLVRRRGQEARLRCSPMKGHSHVYWYRQLPEEGLKFMVYLQKENIIDESGMPKERFSAEFPKEGPSILRIQQVVRGDSAAYFCASSLQRYEQYFGPGTRLTVT.

The gene calls are TRBV19 and TRBJ2-3; 12 nucleotides match TRBD2. CDR3 length equals 16 residues. Germline V gene data show CDR1 as LNHDA and CDR2 as SQIVND (reference sequence). Trimming at V came to 6 bases and at J to 2 bases, leaving 6 bases not matched to a gene. Written as DNA, the CDR3 is TGTGCCAGTAGCCTGACTAGCGGGGGCACCACAGATACGCAGTATTTT. This codes for CASSLTSGGTTDTQYF.

This clone has more than one count but fewer than ten. The genes are TRBV4-3 and TRBJ2-2; D is uncertain. CDR1 is LGHNA and CDR2 is YSLEER in the germline V gene. The ends were cut back, 1 base at V and 1 base at J, with 10 bases in the middle. The CDR3 runs to 16 residues. In nucleotides, the CDR3 is TGCGCCAGCAGCCAAGTTGGAACAGTGAACACCGGGGAGCTGTTTTTT. This sequence encodes CASSQVGTVNTGELFF.

The chain recombines TRBV4-2 with TRBJ2-1; 8 bases align to TRBD2. Germline V gene lookup returns CDR1 LGHNA and CDR2 YNFKEQ. The ends lost 3 bases at V and 3 bases at J; junction bases unmatched: 4. The CDR3 is made up of 15 amino acids. CDR3 coding DNA: TGTGCCAGCAGCCACGCCGGGACTAGCTACAATGAGCAGTTCTTC. Protein product: CASSHAGTSYNEQFF.

This chain links TRBV7-2 with TRBJ2-1, with unresolved D. CDR1 and CDR2 (germline): SGHTA, FQGNSA. V dropped 2 bases and J dropped 5 bases, with 7 bases sitting between them. The CDR3 is 13 amino acids. The CDR3 DNA reads as TGTGCCAGCAGCTTAAGGCAGGACAATGAGCAGTTCTTC. As protein: CASSLRQDNEQFF.

V gene TRBV9 combines with J gene TRBJ1-2; 9 bases agree with TRBD1. V trimming: 7 bases; J trimming: 5 bases; junction bases outside the gene matches: 3. CDR3 length: 12 residues. Germline values: CDR1 SGDLS, CDR2 YYNGEE. The CDR3 here is CASGGTGYGYTF. CDR3 nucleotides: TGTGCCAGCGGCGGGACAGGGTATGGCTACACCTTC.

This chain uses TRBV5-1 with TRBJ1-1, with TRBD1 matching 7 bases. Per the germline V gene, CDR1 is SGHRS and CDR2 is YFSETQ. Unmatched junction bases numbered 12, after V lost 4 bases and J lost 6 bases. This CDR3 spans 15 amino acids. CDR3 amino acids: CASSPNSGQPSEAFF. The DNA of the CDR3 is TGCGCCAGCAGCCCTAACTCGGGACAGCCTTCTGAAGCTTTCTTT.

V and J are TRBV18 and TRBJ1-3; TRBD1 is a possible D gene (5 bases). Trimming cost V 2 bases and J 0 bases, with 11 bases left between them. Germline V lookup: CDR1 KGHSH, CDR2 LQKENI. The CDR3 has 16 amino acids. The CDR3 bases are TGTGCCAGCTCACCAACGGGGGATAACTCTGGAAACACCATATATTTT. It is translated as CASSPTGDNSGNTIYF.

The genes are TRBV7-3 and TRBJ1-6; 7 bases align to TRBD1. The germline V gene encodes CDR1 SGHTA and CDR2 FQGTGA. With V trimmed by 5 bases and J by 8 bases, 6 bases remained unmatched. This CDR3 has 14 residues. Here the CDR3 reads CASSIGTAYSPLHF. The CDR3 DNA reads as TGTGCCAGCAGCATCGGGACAGCCTATTCACCCCTCCACTTT.

This sequence joins TRBV19 and TRBJ2-7; 7 bases are shared with TRBD2. The germline V gene encodes CDR1 LNHDA and CDR2 SQIVND (reference sequence). V was clipped by 9 bases and J by 4 bases; unmatched bases: 9. The CDR3 is 13 amino acids. Here the CDR3 reads CASSRDYGYEQYF. The CDR3 DNA is TGTGCCAGCAGCCGGGACTACGGATACGAGCAGTACTTC.